One sample yielded the 27 T cell receptor beta chains listed below, sequenced in a study of OX40 agonist ivuxolimab in advanced cancers. TCRdb keeps only in-frame clones here, not all; method: immunoSEQ multiplex PCR. The sample has tens of thousands of clones, around 90% seen once. The sample consisted of CD4+ or CD8+ T cells sorted from blood, taken in a trial of the OX40 agonist ivuxolimab. These receptors were obtained from an adult with an advanced solid tumor such as melanoma, head and neck, liver or kidney cancer.

The V and J genes are TRBV19 and TRBJ2-3; weak D call: TRBD2 (6 bases). This CDR3 has 15 residues. Trimming pared 5 bases from V and 2 bases from J, leaving 14 bases between. Germline CDR1 LNHDA, CDR2 SQIVND (reference sequence). CDR3 loop: CASSRRERVTDTQYF. The CDR3 DNA follows: TGTGCCAGTAGTCGGCGGGAAAGGGTCACAGATACGCAGTATTTT.

This sequence joins TRBV4-1 and TRBJ1-2, with 7 bases identical to TRBD1. Trimming cost V 4 bases and J 3 bases; bases outside gene matches: 8. Per the germline V gene, CDR1 is MGHRA and CDR2 is YSYEKL. This CDR3 comprises 15 residues. The CDR3 DNA is TGCGCCAGCAGCCCCAGACAGGGATCGGACTATGGCTACACCTTC. It specifies CASSPRQGSDYGYTF.

The chain uses TRBV10-3 and TRBJ2-7, with TRBD1 identical over 10 bases. Germline CDR1 is ENHRY and CDR2 is SYGVKD. V shed 9 bases and J 4 bases; nucleotides not matched to a gene: 6. The length of the CDR3 is 13 residues. In DNA, the CDR3 is TGTGCCATAAGACAGGGGGCGGAGTACGAGCAGTACTTC. Amino acid sequence: CAIRQGAEYEQYF.

J is TRBJ2-7 and V is TRBV10-3; TRBD1 might be the D (5 bases). The CDR3 runs to 15 residues. The germline V gene has CDR1 ENHRY and CDR2 SYGVKD. V was pared by 2 bases and J by 4 bases, with 15 bases between. CDR3 protein: CAISEPASGPYEQYF. The CDR3 coding sequence is TGTGCCATCAGTGAGCCCGCCTCAGGGCCTTACGAGCAGTACTTC.

In DNA form, the CDR3 reads TGCGCCAGCAGTCCGTCCGGGACAGGGGGCTATGGCTACACCTTC. Protein: CASSPSGTGGYGYTF. The rearrangement joins TRBV5-1 to TRBJ1-2; 11 nucleotides line up with TRBD1. The V gene end was trimmed by 5 bases and the J gene end by 4 bases; junction bases not matched to a gene: 7. The CDR3 contains 15 residues. CDR1 and CDR2 (germline): SGHRS, YFSETQ. Together with reference TRBV5-1 and TRBJ1-2, the CDR3 gives the full variable domain: KAGVTQTPRYLIKTRGQQVTLSCSPISGHRSVSWYQQTPGQGLQFLFEYFSETQRNKGNFPGRFSGRQFSNSRSEMNVSTLELGDSALYLCASSPSGTGGYGYTFGSGTRLTVV.

CDR3 bases: TGTGCCAGCAGTTTAAACCTAGCGGGAGGGCGGGATACGCAGTATTTT. Protein sequence: CASSLNLAGGRDTQYF. The chain is built from TRBV28 and TRBJ2-3; 12 bases map to TRBD2. The germline CDR1 and CDR2 sequences are MDHEN and SYDVKM. This CDR3 is 16 amino acids long. The J segment lost 6 bases and the V segment lost 2 bases, leaving 6 bases of the junction unmatched. Drawing the rest from reference TRBV28 and TRBJ2-3, the complete variable domain is DVKVTQSSRYLVKRTGEKVFLECVQDMDHENMFWYRQDPGLGLRLIYFSYDVKMKEKGDIPEGYSVSREKKERFSLILESASTNQTSMYLCASSLNLAGGRDTQYFGPGTRLTVL.

CDR3 amino acids: CASSPLAGGTEQYF. As DNA, the CDR3 is TGTGCCAGCAGCCCCCTAGCGGGAGGCACCGAGCAGTACTTC. V and J are TRBV11-1 and TRBJ2-7, with 11 bases identical to TRBD2. Per germline, CDR1 SGHAT and CDR2 FQDESV (reference sequence). The CDR3 loop spans 14 amino acids. V gave up 5 bases and J gave up 6 bases; unmatched junction bases: 6.

Only one count was recorded for this clone. V gene TRBV6-1 combines with J gene TRBJ2-2; no firm D call. The germline gives CDR1 MNHNS, CDR2 SASEGT. The CDR3 loop spans 10 amino acids. V lost 6 bases and J 6 bases, leaving 2 bases between the germline ends. The CDR3: CASRAGELFF. CDR3 nucleotide sequence: TGTGCCAGCAGGGCCGGGGAGCTGTTTTTT.

The chain carries TRBV5-1 and TRBJ2-1; D could derive from TRBD1 or TRBD2 (5 bases each). CDR1 SGHRS and CDR2 YFSETQ come from the germline V gene. The CDR3 contains 16 residues. V lost 4 bases and J 0 bases, leaving 14 bases between the germline ends. The CDR3 here is CASSLSSGASYNEQFF. The CDR3 DNA sequence: TGCGCCAGCAGCCTCTCGTCCGGGGCCTCCTACAATGAGCAGTTCTTC.

The rearrangement uses TRBV15 and TRBJ2-7; D may be TRBD1 (6 bases). CDR3 size: 17 residues. CDR1 LNHNV and CDR2 YYDKDF come from the germline V gene (reference sequence). The V and J ends lost 6 bases and 1 base respectively, with 22 bases between them. The CDR3 DNA sequence: TGTGCCACCAGGGCAGGGGCACTAGGCGACCTTTCCTACGAGCAGTACTTC. The encoded protein is CATRAGALGDLSYEQYF.

The chain has TRBV6-6 and TRBJ1-5; 9 bases map to TRBD1. Germline V gives CDR1 MNHNY, CDR2 SVGAGI (reference sequence). This CDR3 contains 15 residues. The trim removed 4 bases at V and 4 bases at J, leaving 5 bases unmatched. CDR3 protein: CASSFPGQGNQPQHF. In DNA, the CDR3 is TGTGCCAGCAGTTTCCCGGGACAGGGTAATCAGCCCCAGCATTTT.

V and J are TRBV7-2 and TRBJ1-3; D ambiguous. V lost 1 base to trimming and J lost 0 bases, with 4 bases between them. CDR1 and CDR2 from the germline V gene are SGHTA and FQGNSA. This CDR3 is 14 amino acids long. The DNA for the CDR3 is TGTGCCAGCAGCTTAGTAGGCTCTGGAAACACCATATATTTT. Amino acid sequence: CASSLVGSGNTIYF.

The V and J genes are TRBV7-9 and TRBJ2-1; D gene unclear. The CDR3 loop spans 18 amino acids. CDR1 SEHNR and CDR2 FQNEAQ come from the germline V gene (reference sequence). The V and J ends lost 2 bases and 1 base respectively, with 18 bases between them. The CDR3 DNA reads as TGTGCCAGCAGCTTACTTCCCGCGACGCTTAGATCCTACAATGAGCAGTTCTTC. Encoded protein: CASSLLPATLRSYNEQFF. The variable domain in full, with the rest retrieved from reference TRBV7-9 and TRBJ2-1, is DTGVSQNPRHKITKRGQNVTFRCDPISEHNRLYWYRQTLGQGPEFLTYFQNEAQLEKSRLLSDRFSAERPKGSFSTLEIQRTEQGDSAMYLCASSLLPATLRSYNEQFFGPGTRLTVL.

The chain employs TRBV5-8 and TRBJ2-5, with a tentative D call TRBD1 (5 bases). Germline V gives CDR1 SGHTS, CDR2 YDEGEE. V gave up 4 bases and J gave up 3 bases, with 10 bases separating them. CDR3 size: 13 residues. CDR3 sequence reads: CASSTDMKETQYF. In nucleotides, the CDR3 is TGTGCCAGCAGCACGGACATGAAAGAGACCCAGTACTTC. The full variable domain, with the rest looked up from reference TRBV5-8 and TRBJ2-5, is EAGVTQSPTHLIKTRGQQATLRCSPISGHTSVYWYQQALGLGLQFLLWYDEGEERNRGNFPPRFSGRQFPNYSSELNVNALELEDSALYLCASSTDMKETQYFGPGTRLLVL.

The chain couples TRBV10-3 to TRBJ1-2, with 9 bases aligning to TRBD1. V lost 8 bases to trimming and J lost 7 bases; unmatched junction nucleotides: 11. This CDR3 contains 14 residues. Germline assignment: CDR1 ENHRY and CDR2 SYGVKD. The CDR3 coding sequence is TGTGCCATCGGAACACAGGGGGCGCTCGGTGGCTACACCTTC. Its protein product is CAIGTQGALGGYTF.

The count of this clone is one. The J gene is TRBJ2-7, the V gene TRBV4-3; D is undetermined. Per the germline V gene, CDR1 is LGHNA and CDR2 is YSLEER. Trimming shortened V by 4 bases and J by 3 bases, and 13 bases separated the two germline ends. The CDR3 is made up of 14 amino acids. The DNA of the CDR3 is TGCGCCAGCAGCCCCAGTCTGGGTCTCTACGAGCAGTACTTC. Amino acid sequence: CASSPSLGLYEQYF.

The gene calls are TRBV28 and TRBJ2-4, with D unresolved. This CDR3 has 15 residues. V was pared by 1 base and J by 0 bases, with 7 bases between. The V gene's germline CDR1 is MDHEN and CDR2 SYDVKM. The CDR3 protein is CASSLSELAKNIQYF. DNA for the CDR3: TGTGCCAGCAGTTTATCTGAGTTAGCCAAAAACATTCAGTACTTC.

This clone was counted a few times. The chain employs TRBV6-1 and TRBJ2-7; no firm D call. V lost 1 base and J 0 bases, leaving 10 bases between the germline ends. The germline V gene has CDR1 MNHNS and CDR2 SASEGT. This CDR3 is built from 15 residues. In nucleotides, the CDR3 is TGTGCCAGCAGTGAAGACTACCACTACTCCTACGAGCAGTACTTC. Protein: CASSEDYHYSYEQYF.

The V call is TRBV14, the J call TRBJ2-7; tentatively, D is TRBD1 (6 bases). Looked up from germline, CDR1 is SGHDN and CDR2 is FVKESK. The CDR3 runs 14 residues. Between the trimmed V and J ends, which lost 1 base and 4 bases, there was a span of 11 bases. The CDR3: CASSQGRTVYEQYF. In DNA form, the CDR3 reads TGTGCCAGCAGCCAAGGGAGGACAGTATACGAGCAGTACTTC.

The CDR3 bases are TGTGCCAGCAGCTTCGTACAGTCCACAGATACGCAGTATTTT. Translation gives CASSFVQSTDTQYF. The chain couples TRBV7-2 to TRBJ2-3; D gene ambiguous. V was shortened by 3 bases and J by 2 bases, with 9 bases between the two germline ends. The CDR3 is made up of 14 amino acids. CDR1 and CDR2 from the germline V gene are SGHTA and FQGNSA.

The V and J genes are TRBV5-1 and TRBJ2-2; D possibly corresponds to TRBD1 (5 bases). V gave up 1 base and J gave up 5 bases, with 12 bases separating them. CDR1 is SGHRS, CDR2 YFSETQ, per germline. CDR3 length: 15 amino acids. In nucleotides, the CDR3 is TGCGCCAGCAGCTTGACAGGTATCGGTACCGGGGAGCTGTTTTTT. It is translated as CASSLTGIGTGELFF.

This clone was observed a single time. The rearrangement joins TRBV10-3 to TRBJ2-3, with D perhaps matching TRBD2 (6 bases). Germline CDR1 is ENHRY and CDR2 is SYGVKD. The CDR3 is made up of 16 amino acids. V lost 4 bases, J lost 0 bases, and 14 bases lay in between. CDR3 protein: CAISASAGTSTDTQYF. CDR3 nucleotides: TGTGCCATCAGTGCGTCGGCGGGAACTAGCACAGATACGCAGTATTTT.

The V gene is TRBV21-1, the J gene TRBJ2-1; the table names TRBD2, a call not compared with the DNA. TRBV21-1 is termed a pseudogene. The CDR3 consists of 17 residues. The CDR3 DNA is TGTGCCAGCAGCGCCTGCCCCCTAGCGGGAGTAGATAATGAGCAGTTCTTC. Translated: CASSACPLAGVDNEQFF.

The chain links TRBV2 to TRBJ2-7; D is perhaps TRBD1 or TRBD2 (6 bases each). V shed 6 bases and J shed 10 bases, with 19 bases lying between them. The CDR3 has 13 residues. Per germline, CDR1 SNHLY and CDR2 FYNNEI. The CDR3, as DNA: TGTGCCAGCAGCTTGGAGGGGACACCAACCCAGTACTTC. Encoded protein: CASSLEGTPTQYF.

This chain uses TRBV4-3 with TRBJ2-1, with unresolved D. This CDR3 contains 14 residues. Germline-derived CDR1 and CDR2 are LGHNA and YSLEER. V was clipped by 4 bases and J by 6 bases, with 13 bases between them. Here the CDR3 reads CASSLGRWGNEQFF. DNA of the CDR3: TGCGCCAGCAGCCTGGGCCGATGGGGCAATGAGCAGTTCTTC.

The chain combines TRBV28 with TRBJ2-3; TRBD2 might be the D (6 bases). The ends were cut back, 5 bases at V and 6 bases at J, with 21 bases in the middle. The CDR3 runs to 16 residues. Germline CDR1 and CDR2: MDHEN and SYDVKM. The CDR3 is CASSRDRGGLDDTQYF. The CDR3 bases are TGTGCCAGCAGTCGAGATAGGGGAGGACTTGACGATACGCAGTATTTT.

V is TRBV18 and J is TRBJ2-7; D possibly corresponds to TRBD1 (6 bases). V was cut by 6 bases and J by 0 bases, with 12 bases left in between. Germline CDR1 is KGHSH and CDR2 is LQKENI. This CDR3 spans 14 amino acids. In DNA form, the CDR3 reads TGTGCCAGCTCCCGAGAGGACAGCTCCTACGAGCAGTACTTC. This codes for CASSREDSSYEQYF. Full variable domain (rest looked up from reference TRBV18 and TRBJ2-7): NAGVMQNPRHLVRRRGQEARLRCSPMKGHSHVYWYRQLPEEGLKFMVYLQKENIIDESGMPKERFSAEFPKEGPSILRIQQVVRGDSAAYFCASSREDSSYEQYFGPGTRLTVT.